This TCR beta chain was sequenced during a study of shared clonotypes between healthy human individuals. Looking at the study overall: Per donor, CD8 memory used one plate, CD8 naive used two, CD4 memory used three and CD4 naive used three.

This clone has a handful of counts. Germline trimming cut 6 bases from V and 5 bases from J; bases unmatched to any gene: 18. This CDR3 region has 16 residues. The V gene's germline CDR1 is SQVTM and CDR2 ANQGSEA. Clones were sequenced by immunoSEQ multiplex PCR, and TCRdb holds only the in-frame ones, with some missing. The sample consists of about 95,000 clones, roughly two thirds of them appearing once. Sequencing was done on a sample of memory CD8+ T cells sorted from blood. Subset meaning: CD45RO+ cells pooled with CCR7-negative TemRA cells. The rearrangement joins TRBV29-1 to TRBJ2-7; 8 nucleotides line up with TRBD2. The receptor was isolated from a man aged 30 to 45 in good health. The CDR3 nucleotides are TGCAGCGTCCGAGGGCTAGCGGGCCCGCAGGGCAACGAGCAGTACTTC. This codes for CSVRGLAGPQGNEQYF.